This record covers a single T cell receptor (beta chain). This record comes from a study of cytomegalovirus exposure and HLA in healthy donors. J lost 5 bases, V lost 4 bases, and 5 bases had no gene match. Germline-derived CDR1 and CDR2 are SGHTA and FQGNSA. The CDR3 spans 14 residues. Primers: 60 Vbeta forward and 13 Jbeta reverse. Sequenced by immunoSEQ multiplex PCR; TCRdb stores in-frame clones only, minus some. This sample has about 160,000 clones, with roughly 70% found just once. The chain employs TRBV7-2 and TRBJ1-1; 9 nucleotides align to TRBD1. Sequenced: PBMCs. This receptor was obtained from a man aged 35-49 years in good health and CMV-seropositive. CDR3 sequence (DNA): TGTGCCAGCAGCTCACAGGGGGCTGGTACTGAAGCTTTCTTT. Translated, it gives CASSSQGAGTEAFF.